This T cell receptor (beta chain) was profiled in a study of beta chain features in type 1 diabetes. In the study overall: All samples yielded some 100,000,000 examined sorted cells.

The study reverse transcribed the entire isolated RNA, so it sequenced expressed TCRB transcripts. Profiling relied on immunoSEQ multiplex PCR, and the TCRdb table lists in-frame clones only, not all of them. The repertoire consists of some 150,000 clones, with roughly 53% occurring once and the leading ten covering under 0.45%. Regarding the study as a whole: Diminished insertions and augmented deletions at VDJ junctions characterized type 1 diabetes patients.

About this clone: What it binds is not known.

This CDR3 is built from 12 residues. The germline V gene encodes CDR1 MDHEN and CDR2 SYDVKM. Trimming left V 4 bases short and J 4 bases short, with 7 bases between. The sequence derives from a man aged 18-30 years in good health. The chain uses TRBV28 and TRBJ1-2, with D tentatively TRBD1 (6 bases). Sample: Tregs from blood. The CDR3 nucleotides are TGTGCCAGCAGTTCACAGGGCTATGGCTACACCTTC. As protein: CASSSQGYGYTF.